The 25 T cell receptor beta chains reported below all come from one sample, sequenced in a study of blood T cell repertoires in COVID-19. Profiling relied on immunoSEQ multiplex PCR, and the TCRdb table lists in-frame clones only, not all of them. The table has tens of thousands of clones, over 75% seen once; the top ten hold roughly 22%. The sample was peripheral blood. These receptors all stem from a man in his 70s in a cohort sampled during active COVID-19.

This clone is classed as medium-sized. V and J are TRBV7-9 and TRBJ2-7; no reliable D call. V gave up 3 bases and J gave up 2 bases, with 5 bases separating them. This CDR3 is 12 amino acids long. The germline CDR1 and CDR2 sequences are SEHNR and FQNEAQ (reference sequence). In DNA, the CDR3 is TGTGCCAGCAGCTTGAGGCCCTACGAGCAGTACTTC. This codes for CASSLRPYEQYF.

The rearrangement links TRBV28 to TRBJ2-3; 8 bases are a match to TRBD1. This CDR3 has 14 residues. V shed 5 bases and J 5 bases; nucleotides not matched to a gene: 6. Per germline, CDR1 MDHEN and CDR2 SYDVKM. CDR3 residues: CASSRQGIVDTQYF. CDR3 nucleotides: TGTGCCAGCAGTAGACAGGGGATTGTAGATACGCAGTATTTT.

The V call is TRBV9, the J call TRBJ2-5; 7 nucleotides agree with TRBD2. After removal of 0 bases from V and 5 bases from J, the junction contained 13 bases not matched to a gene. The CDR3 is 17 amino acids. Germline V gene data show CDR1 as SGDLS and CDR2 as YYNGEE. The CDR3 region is CASSVGLGGPIGETQYF. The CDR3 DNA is TGTGCCAGCAGCGTAGGTTTGGGAGGGCCTATTGGGGAGACCCAGTACTTC.

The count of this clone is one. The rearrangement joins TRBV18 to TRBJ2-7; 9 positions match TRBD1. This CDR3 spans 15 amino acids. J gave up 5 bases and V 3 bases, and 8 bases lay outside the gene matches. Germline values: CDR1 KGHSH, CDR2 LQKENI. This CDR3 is CASSPRTGVKDEQYF. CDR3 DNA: TGTGCCAGCTCACCGAGGACAGGGGTTAAGGACGAGCAGTACTTC.

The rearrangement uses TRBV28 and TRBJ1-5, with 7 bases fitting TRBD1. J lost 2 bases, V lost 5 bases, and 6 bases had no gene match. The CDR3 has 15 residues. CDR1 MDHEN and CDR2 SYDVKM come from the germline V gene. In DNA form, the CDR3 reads TGTGCCAGCAGTCCCAAAGGGGGCCGCAATCAGCCCCAGCATTTT. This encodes CASSPKGGRNQPQHF. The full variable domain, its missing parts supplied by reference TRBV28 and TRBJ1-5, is DVKVTQSSRYLVKRTGEKVFLECVQDMDHENMFWYRQDPGLGLRLIYFSYDVKMKEKGDIPEGYSVSREKKERFSLILESASTNQTSMYLCASSPKGGRNQPQHFGDGTRLSIL.

Here the CDR3 reads CASSGTVNQPQHF. DNA of the CDR3: TGTGCCAGCAGCGGGACAGTGAATCAGCCCCAGCATTTT. The genes are TRBV7-2 and TRBJ1-5; TRBD1 aligns across 7 bases. The CDR3 is made up of 13 amino acids. With 5 bases clipped from V and 4 bases from J, the junction kept 2 bases outside the gene matches. The germline V gene encodes CDR1 SGHTA and CDR2 FQGNSA.

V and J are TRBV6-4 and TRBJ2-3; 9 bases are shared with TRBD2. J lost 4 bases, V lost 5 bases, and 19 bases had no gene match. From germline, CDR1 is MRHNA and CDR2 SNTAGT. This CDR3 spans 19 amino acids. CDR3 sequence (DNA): TGTGCCAGCAGTTCACGAGAAGCGGAGCGGGAGGTAAAGCCAGATACGCAGTATTTT. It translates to CASSSREAEREVKPDTQYF.

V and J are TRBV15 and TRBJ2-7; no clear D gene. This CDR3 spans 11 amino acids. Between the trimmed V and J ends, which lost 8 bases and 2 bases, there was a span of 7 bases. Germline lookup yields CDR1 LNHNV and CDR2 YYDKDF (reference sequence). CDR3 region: CATAYAYEQYF. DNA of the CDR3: TGTGCCACCGCCTACGCCTACGAGCAGTACTTC. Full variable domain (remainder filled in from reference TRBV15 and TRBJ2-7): DAMVIQNPRYQVTQFGKPVTLSCSQTLNHNVMYWYQQKSSQAPKLLFHYYDKDFNNEADTPDNFQSRRPNTSFCFLDIRSPGLGDTAMYLCATAYAYEQYFGPGTRLTVT.

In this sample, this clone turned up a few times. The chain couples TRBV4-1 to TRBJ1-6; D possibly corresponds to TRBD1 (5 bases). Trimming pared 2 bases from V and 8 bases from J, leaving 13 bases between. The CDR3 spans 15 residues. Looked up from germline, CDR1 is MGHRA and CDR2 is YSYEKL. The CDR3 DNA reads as TGCGCCAGCAGCCAATATCCAACGGGGGATTCACCCCTCCACTTT. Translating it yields CASSQYPTGDSPLHF.

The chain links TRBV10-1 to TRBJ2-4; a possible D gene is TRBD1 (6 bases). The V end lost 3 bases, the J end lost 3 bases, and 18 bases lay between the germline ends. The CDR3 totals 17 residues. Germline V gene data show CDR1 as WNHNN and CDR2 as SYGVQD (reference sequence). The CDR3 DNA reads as TGCGCCAGCAGTGAATACAGGGTCGGGGACCTCAAAAACATTCAGTACTTC. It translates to CASSEYRVGDLKNIQYF.

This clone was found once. DNA for the CDR3: TGTGCCTGGAGAGGAAGAGGGTTGAGCTCCTATAATTCACCCCTCCACTTT. Its translation is CAWRGRGLSSYNSPLHF. The chain employs TRBV30 and TRBJ1-6; D unresolved. The CDR3 sequence is 17 residues long. V dropped 3 bases and J dropped 0 bases, with 15 bases sitting between them. Germline V gene sequence: CDR1 GTSNPN, CDR2 SVGIG (reference sequence). Combining the CDR3 with reference TRBV30 and TRBJ1-6 gives the whole variable domain SQTIHQWPATLVQPVGSPLSLECTVEGTSNPNLYWYRQAAGRGLQLLFYSVGIGQISSEVPQNLSASRPQDRQFILSSKKLLLSDSGFYLCAWRGRGLSSYNSPLHFGNGTRLTVT.

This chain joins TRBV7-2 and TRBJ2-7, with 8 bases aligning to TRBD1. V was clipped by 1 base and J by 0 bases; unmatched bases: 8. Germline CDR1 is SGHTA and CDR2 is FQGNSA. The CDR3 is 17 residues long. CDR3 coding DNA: TGTGCCAGCAGCTTAGTAGCAGGGGGCAGGAGCTCCTACGAGCAGTACTTC. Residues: CASSLVAGGRSSYEQYF.

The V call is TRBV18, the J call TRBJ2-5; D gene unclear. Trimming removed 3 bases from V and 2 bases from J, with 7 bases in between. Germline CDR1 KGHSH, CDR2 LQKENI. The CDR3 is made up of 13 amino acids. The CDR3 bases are TGTGCCAGCTCACCCAGACTTCAAGAGACCCAGTACTTC. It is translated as CASSPRLQETQYF.

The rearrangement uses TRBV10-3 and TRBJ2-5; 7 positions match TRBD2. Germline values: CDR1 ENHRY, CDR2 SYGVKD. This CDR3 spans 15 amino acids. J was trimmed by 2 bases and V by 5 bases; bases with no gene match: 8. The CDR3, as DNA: TGTGCCATCAGTCGGTCGAATAGCGGGCAAGAGACCCAGTACTTC. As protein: CAISRSNSGQETQYF.

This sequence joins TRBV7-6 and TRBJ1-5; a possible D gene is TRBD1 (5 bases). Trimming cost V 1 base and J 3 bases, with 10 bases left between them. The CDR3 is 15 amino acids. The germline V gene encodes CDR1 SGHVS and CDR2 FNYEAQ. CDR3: CASSLGGHSNQPQHF. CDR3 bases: TGTGCCAGCAGCTTAGGAGGACATTCCAATCAGCCCCAGCATTTT.

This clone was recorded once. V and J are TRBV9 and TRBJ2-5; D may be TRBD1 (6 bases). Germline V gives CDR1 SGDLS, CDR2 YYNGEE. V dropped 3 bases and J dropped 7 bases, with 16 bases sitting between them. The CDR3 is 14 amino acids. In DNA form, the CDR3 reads TGTGCCAGCAGCGCAGGGGACGGGCTACCGACCCAGTACTTC. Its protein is CASSAGDGLPTQYF.

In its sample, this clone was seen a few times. CDR3 region: CASSPDRNYGYTF. Here the CDR3 DNA reads TGTGCCAGCAGTCCTGACAGAAACTATGGCTACACCTTC. V and J are TRBV7-3 and TRBJ1-2, with D possibly matching TRBD1 (5 bases). Looked up from germline, CDR1 is SGHTA and CDR2 is FQGTGA. This CDR3 is built from 13 residues. V was shortened by 6 bases and J by 2 bases, with 10 bases between the two germline ends. Filled out from reference TRBV7-3 and TRBJ1-2, the complete variable domain reads GAGVSQTPSNKVTEKGKYVELRCDPISGHTALYWYRQSLGQGPEFLIYFQGTGAADDSGLPNDRFFAVRPEGSVSTLKIQRTERGDSAVYLCASSPDRNYGYTFGSGTRLTVV.

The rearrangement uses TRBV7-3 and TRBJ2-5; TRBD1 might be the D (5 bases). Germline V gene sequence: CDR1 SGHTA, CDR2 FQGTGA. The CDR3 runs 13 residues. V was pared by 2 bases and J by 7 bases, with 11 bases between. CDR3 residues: CASSLSQQATQYF. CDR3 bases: TGTGCCAGCAGCTTATCGCAACAGGCGACCCAGTACTTC.

CDR3 nucleotides: TGTGCCAGCAGGCCCGGGGGAGGAAATGAGCAGTTCTTC. Its protein product is CASRPGGGNEQFF. V usage is TRBV2 and J usage is TRBJ2-1, with D possibly being TRBD2 (6 bases). Germline V gene data show CDR1 as SNHLY and CDR2 as FYNNEI. The V and J ends lost 6 bases and 7 bases respectively, with 13 bases between them. The CDR3 is 13 residues long.

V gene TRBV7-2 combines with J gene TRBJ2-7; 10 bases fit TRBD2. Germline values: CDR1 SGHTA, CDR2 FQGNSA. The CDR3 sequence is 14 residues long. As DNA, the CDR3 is TGTGCGAGCGGGGGGGATATCCATTCGTACGAGCAGTACTTC. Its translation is CASGGDIHSYEQYF.

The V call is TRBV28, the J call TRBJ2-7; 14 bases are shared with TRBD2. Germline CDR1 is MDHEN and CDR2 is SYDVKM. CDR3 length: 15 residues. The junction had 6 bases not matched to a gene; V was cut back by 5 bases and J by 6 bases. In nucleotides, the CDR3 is TGTGCCAGCAGTCAACCGGGACTAGCGGGAGTCGAGCAGTACTTC. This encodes CASSQPGLAGVEQYF. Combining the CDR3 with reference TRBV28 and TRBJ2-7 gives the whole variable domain DVKVTQSSRYLVKRTGEKVFLECVQDMDHENMFWYRQDPGLGLRLIYFSYDVKMKEKGDIPEGYSVSREKKERFSLILESASTNQTSMYLCASSQPGLAGVEQYFGPGTRLTVT.

The CDR3 DNA is TGCAGCGTTGTAGCGGGAGCTTTGAGCGAGCAGTACTTC. It specifies CSVVAGALSEQYF. V is TRBV29-1 and J is TRBJ2-7; 9 nucleotides line up with TRBD2. The length of the CDR3 is 13 residues. Per germline, CDR1 SQVTM and CDR2 ANQGSEA. V was clipped by 4 bases and J by 6 bases; unmatched bases: 7.

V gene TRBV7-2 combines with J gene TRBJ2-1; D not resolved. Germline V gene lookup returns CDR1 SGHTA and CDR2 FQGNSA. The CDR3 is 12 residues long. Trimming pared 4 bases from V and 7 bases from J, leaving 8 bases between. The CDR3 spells CASSSQRNEQFF. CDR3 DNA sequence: TGTGCCAGCAGCTCACAGAGAAATGAGCAGTTCTTC.

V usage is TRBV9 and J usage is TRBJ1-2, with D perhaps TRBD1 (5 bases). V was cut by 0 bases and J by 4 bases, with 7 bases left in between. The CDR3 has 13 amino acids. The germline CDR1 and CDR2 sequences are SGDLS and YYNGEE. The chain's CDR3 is CASSVEQGYGYTF. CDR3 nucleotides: TGTGCCAGCAGCGTAGAGCAGGGCTATGGCTACACCTTC.

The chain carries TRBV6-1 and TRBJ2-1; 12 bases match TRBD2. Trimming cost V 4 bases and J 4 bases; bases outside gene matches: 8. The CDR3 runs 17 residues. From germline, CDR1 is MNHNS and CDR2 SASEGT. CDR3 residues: CASSVTLAGGTYNEQFF. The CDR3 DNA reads TGTGCCAGCAGTGTTACACTAGCGGGAGGAACTTACAATGAGCAGTTCTTC.